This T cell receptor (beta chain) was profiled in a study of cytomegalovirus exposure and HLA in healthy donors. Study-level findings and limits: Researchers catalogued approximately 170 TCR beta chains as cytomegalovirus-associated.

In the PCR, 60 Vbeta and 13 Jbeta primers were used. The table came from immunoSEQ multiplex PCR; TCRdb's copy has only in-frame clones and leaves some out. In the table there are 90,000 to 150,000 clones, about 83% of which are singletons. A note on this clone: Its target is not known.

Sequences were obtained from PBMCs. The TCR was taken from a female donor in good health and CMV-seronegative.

The CDR3 reads CASRGSGAKYEQYF. The CDR3 bases are TGTGCCAGCAGGGGTAGCGGGGCGAAATACGAGCAGTACTTC. This rearrangement joins TRBV2 to TRBJ2-7, with TRBD2 matching 8 bases. The germline gives CDR1 SNHLY, CDR2 FYNNEI. The CDR3 runs 14 residues. The junction had 8 bases not matched to a gene; V was cut back by 6 bases and J by 4 bases.